The clone carrying this TCR beta chain was observed a handful of times. Antigen specificity is unknown. Germline lookup yields CDR1 MNHEY and CDR2 SVGAGI. The V end lost 0 bases, the J end lost 3 bases, and 9 bases lay between the germline ends. The CDR3 runs 15 residues. PCR was performed using 60 Vbeta and 13 Jbeta primers. Some clones are missing from TCRdb's copy, which holds only in-frame ones; the method was immunoSEQ multiplex PCR. Among over 110,000 clones listed, over 70% were seen once. These data belong to a study of cytomegalovirus exposure and HLA in healthy donors. General study points: Analysis performed later showed TCR beta chains linked to HLA being more clonally expanded than equally common others. It was in a later analysis that TCR association rates were seen to vary by HLA locus, highest for DRB1 and lowest for HLA-C. TRBV6-2, TRBV6-3 and some other V segments were excluded as indistinguishable.

The sequenced sample was PBMCs. The chain has TRBV6-5 and TRBJ1-5; D uncertain. The TCR originated in a man in his forties in good health and CMV-seronegative. In nucleotides, the CDR3 is TGTGCCAGCAGTTACTCGAGAGAGCTCAATCAGCCCCAGCATTTT. Its protein is CASSYSRELNQPQHF.